These 10 T cell receptor beta chains share one sample of origin, sequenced in a study of identical twins (dated by TCRdb to about 2016). Library method: 5' RACE. Instrument on record: Illumina HiSeq 2000. Starting from the raw public reads, TCRdb applied fastp trimming at Q25, assembled clones with MiXCR and retained in-frame beta chains. Rows are unified per CDR3 protein, each entry keeping the most common DNA and genes. For this sample the table gives roughly 250,000 distinct CDR3 sequences, of which over 11% were detected only once. Approximately 8.8% of the sample is taken by the ten largest. Specimen: memory (CD45RO+) T cells sorted from blood. What this sample's cell subset or site label stands for: CD45RO+ enriched T cells. The receptors derive from a woman between 18 and 30 years old in good health.

This clonotype was found a few times. The V call is TRBV5-8, the J call TRBJ1-2; D not certain. Trimming took off 3 bases at V and 6 bases at J, with 15 bases between the two ends. Germline CDR1 and CDR2: SGHTS and YDEGEE. The CDR3 runs 14 residues. CDR3 sequence (DNA): TGTGCCAGCAGCTCCCGGGTCCCGAGGGATGGCTACACCTTC. As protein: CASSSRVPRDGYTF.

This clonotype was counted at least ten times. The rearrangement uses TRBV20-1 and TRBJ1-5; 7 bases match TRBD1. The germline V gene has CDR1 DFQATT and CDR2 SNEGSKA (reference sequence). CDR3 length: 13 amino acids. Trimming at V came to 5 bases and at J to 5 bases, leaving 6 bases not matched to a gene. The CDR3 sequence: CSAQTGFDQPQHF. DNA of the CDR3: TGCAGTGCTCAGACAGGGTTCGATCAGCCCCAGCATTTT.

This clonotype came up a few times. The chain has TRBV6-1 and TRBJ1-1; a possible D gene is TRBD1 (5 bases). The V and J ends lost 6 bases and 11 bases respectively, with 13 bases between them. Germline values: CDR1 MNHNS, CDR2 SASEGT. The CDR3 extends over 11 amino acids. CDR3 sequence reads: CASRGQSHAFF. The CDR3 nucleotides are TGTGCCAGCAGAGGACAATCCCACGCTTTCTTT.

This clonotype was counted only a few times. The J gene is TRBJ1-5, the V gene TRBV7-9, with D perhaps matching TRBD1 (6 bases). Trimming stripped 5 bases from V and 6 bases from J, with 17 bases between. Per the germline V gene, CDR1 is SEHNR and CDR2 is FQNEAQ (reference sequence). The CDR3 sequence is 15 residues long. As DNA, the CDR3 is TGTGCCAGCAGCGGCCGGGGGGGCGGAGGTCAGCCCCAGCATTTT. Amino acids: CASSGRGGGGQPQHF.

This clonotype turned up a few times. The chain employs TRBV20-1 and TRBJ2-5; D gene ambiguous. The CDR3 extends over 10 amino acids. Germline CDR1 is DFQATT and CDR2 is SNEGSKA (reference sequence). The V end was cut by 7 bases, the J end by 5 bases, with 8 bases between. The CDR3 is CSVQRETQYF. CDR3 nucleotides: TGCAGTGTTCAGAGGGAGACCCAGTACTTC.

This clonotype was detected many times. The chain employs TRBV20-1 and TRBJ2-1; 11 bases are a match to TRBD2. The CDR3 spans 16 residues. Germline loops: CDR1 DFQATT, CDR2 SNEGSKA (reference sequence). V lost 0 bases, J lost 5 bases, and 6 bases stayed unmatched. The CDR3 region is CSARDVRLAGNNEQFF. CDR3 nucleotide sequence: TGCAGTGCTAGAGATGTCCGACTAGCGGGAAACAATGAGCAGTTCTTC.

The rearrangement links TRBV12-3 or TRBV12-4 to TRBJ1-2; 7 nucleotides line up with TRBD1. This CDR3 comprises 12 residues. With V trimmed by 3 bases and J by 11 bases, 6 bases remained unmatched. This CDR3 reads CASSFQTGSYTF. The DNA for the CDR3 is TGTGCCAGCAGTTTCCAGACAGGGTCATACACCTTC.

This clonotype was recorded a few times. V usage is TRBV6-2 or TRBV6-3 and J usage is TRBJ2-1; 8 positions agree with TRBD2. The trim removed 0 bases at V and 4 bases at J, leaving 8 bases unmatched. The CDR3 sequence is 17 residues long. In germline, CDR1 is MNHEY, CDR2 SVGEGT. Here the CDR3 reads CASSYSLGLGTYNEQFF. In DNA form, the CDR3 reads TGTGCCAGCAGTTACTCCCTGGGACTAGGAACGTACAATGAGCAGTTCTTC.

The gene calls are TRBV3-1 and TRBJ2-7, with D uncertain. Germline CDR1 reads LGHDT; CDR2 reads YNNKEL (reference sequence). V was trimmed by 7 bases and J by 0 bases, leaving 22 bases between them. The CDR3 is 17 amino acids. As DNA, the CDR3 is TGTGCCAGCACCAAAGTGGGCCGGACGGATGACTCCTACGAGCAGTACTTC. It specifies CASTKVGRTDDSYEQYF.

This chain connects TRBV20-1 to TRBJ2-5; D is possibly TRBD2 (6 bases). The V and J ends lost 3 bases and 9 bases respectively, with 11 bases between them. Looked up from germline, CDR1 is DFQATT and CDR2 is SNEGSKA (reference sequence). The CDR3 totals 11 residues. The CDR3 loop reads CSARGGEAQYF. The CDR3 bases are TGCAGTGCTAGGGGGGGTGAGGCCCAGTACTTC.